Each of the 21 T cell receptor beta chains below was sequenced from the same sample in a study of cytomegalovirus exposure and HLA in healthy donors. Researchers ran the PCR with 60 Vbeta and 13 Jbeta primers. Profiled with immunoSEQ multiplex PCR; TCRdb holds only in-frame clones, not every one. The sample lists under 150,000 clones; roughly 79% were seen once. The sequencing sample was made of PBMCs. These receptors originate from a middle-aged woman in good health and CMV-seronegative.

This rearrangement joins TRBV6-1 to TRBJ1-1; D is unclear. CDR1 and CDR2 (germline): MNHNS, SASEGT. The CDR3 has 14 residues. Trimming pared 1 base from V and 0 bases from J, leaving 6 bases between. DNA of the CDR3: TGTGCCAGCAGTGAAGAGCCGGTGAACACTGAAGCTTTCTTT. Protein product: CASSEEPVNTEAFF.

This sequence joins TRBV30 and TRBJ2-3; the D is unclear. CDR1 is GTSNPN, CDR2 SVGIG, per germline (reference sequence). The V end was cut by 2 bases, the J end by 3 bases, with 15 bases between. This CDR3 is 15 amino acids long. The CDR3 reads CAWSRSLAETDTQYF. The CDR3 nucleotides are TGTGCCTGGAGTAGGAGTCTGGCGGAGACAGATACGCAGTATTTT.

This chain uses TRBV7-9 with TRBJ2-5; TRBD2 agrees at 8 bases. The CDR3 has 15 residues. Unmatched junction bases numbered 6, after V lost 5 bases and J lost 1 base. Germline loops: CDR1 SEHNR, CDR2 FQNEAQ (reference sequence). This CDR3 reads CASSLIGLAQETQYF. Here the CDR3 DNA reads TGTGCCAGCAGCCTAATAGGACTAGCCCAAGAGACCCAGTACTTC.

The chain links TRBV6-5 to TRBJ1-2, with TRBD1 identical over 7 bases. The V gene's germline CDR1 is MNHEY and CDR2 SVGAGI. The CDR3 spans 14 residues. Losses at the gene ends were 6 bases for V and 5 bases for J; bases not matched to a gene: 9. The CDR3 loop is CASSREGGIYGYTF. CDR3 DNA: TGTGCCAGCAGCCGGGAAGGGGGCATATATGGCTACACCTTC.

The rearrangement uses TRBV7-2 and TRBJ2-7; D unclear. This CDR3 is built from 12 residues. With 1 base removed from V and 7 bases from J, the gap between germline ends came to 8 bases. CDR1 and CDR2 (germline): SGHTA, FQGNSA. As DNA, the CDR3 is TGTGCCAGCAGCTTAGATCATAGAGAGCAGTACTTC. As protein: CASSLDHREQYF.

This clone came up once. This sequence joins TRBV5-1 and TRBJ2-5; D might be TRBD1 (6 bases). V was cut by 2 bases and J by 3 bases, with 8 bases left in between. Germline CDR1 and CDR2: SGHRS and YFSETQ. There are 13 residues in the CDR3. The CDR3 nucleotides read TGCGCCAGCAGCTTCGAGGGGGAAGAGACCCAGTACTTC. Translating gives CASSFEGEETQYF.

This rearrangement joins TRBV10-3 to TRBJ2-2; D ambiguous. V was trimmed by 0 bases and J by 4 bases, leaving 12 bases between them. CDR3 length: 16 amino acids. The V gene's germline CDR1 is ENHRY and CDR2 SYGVKD. As DNA, the CDR3 is TGTGCCATCAGTGAGTCCCGGCTAGGTGGCACCGGGGAGCTGTTTTTT. Its translation: CAISESRLGGTGELFF.

This chain connects TRBV9 to TRBJ2-7; 9 bases align to TRBD2. The CDR3 totals 15 residues. The V segment lost 1 base and the J segment 5 bases; nucleotides outside the gene matches: 7. Germline lookup yields CDR1 SGDLS and CDR2 YYNGEE. The CDR3 here is CASSVRAGGPHEQYF. CDR3 coding DNA: TGTGCCAGCAGCGTACGGGCGGGGGGGCCCCACGAGCAGTACTTC.

The chain's CDR3 is CASSQSWTAYGYTF. For the CDR3, the DNA is TGCGCCAGCAGTCAATCGTGGACAGCTTATGGCTACACCTTC. The chain recombines TRBV23-1 with TRBJ1-2, with D possibly TRBD1 on 6 matching bases. TRBV23-1 is sorted into the ORF group, with uncertain function. Trimming stripped 0 bases from V and 5 bases from J, with 10 bases between. This CDR3 is built from 14 residues.

This rearrangement joins TRBV27 to TRBJ2-7; 7 nucleotides match TRBD2. Germline values: CDR1 MNHEY, CDR2 SMNVEV (reference sequence). Unmatched junction bases numbered 14, after V lost 8 bases and J lost 7 bases. The length of the CDR3 is 14 residues. CDR3 nucleotide sequence: TGTGCCAGCTCGTGGGGGGGAGGTGTGGGAGAGCAGTACTTC. Its translation: CASSWGGGVGEQYF.

This clone came up a few times. At one of its ends the junction is not consistent with the germline gene, which may arise from a read error. The V call is TRBV7-6, the J call TRBJ2-6; D is unclear. Germline loops: CDR1 SGHVS, CDR2 FNYEAQ. The CDR3 spans 12 residues. DNA for the CDR3: TGTGCCAGCAGCTCAGAGGCCAACGGCCTGACTTTC. Translation gives CASSSEANGLTF.

The chain is built from TRBV2 and TRBJ1-2; the match to TRBD1 covers 7 bases. V lost 0 bases to trimming and J lost 8 bases; unmatched junction nucleotides: 3. Germline lookup yields CDR1 SNHLY and CDR2 FYNNEI. CDR3 length: 13 amino acids. Written as DNA, the CDR3 is TGTGCCAGCAGTGAAGCTCCAGGGGGGGGCTACACCTTC. Encoded protein: CASSEAPGGGYTF.

This chain joins TRBV9 and TRBJ2-5, with D unresolved. From germline, CDR1 is SGDLS and CDR2 YYNGEE. Trimming pared 2 bases from V and 3 bases from J, leaving 11 bases between. This CDR3 has 14 residues. CDR3 DNA sequence: TGTGCCAGCAGCGTTTCTGCCCGGGAAGAGACCCAGTACTTC. It yields the protein CASSVSAREETQYF.

This chain connects TRBV28 to TRBJ1-4; D is ambiguous. V was shortened by 4 bases and J by 4 bases, with 10 bases between the two germline ends. This CDR3 comprises 14 residues. CDR1 is MDHEN, CDR2 SYDVKM, per germline. The CDR3 DNA sequence: TGTGCCAGCAGTTCGGTAACTGGTAATGAAAAACTGTTTTTT. Its translation: CASSSVTGNEKLFF.

The chain employs TRBV28 and TRBJ2-2; 12 bases map to TRBD2. The CDR3 covers 17 residues. The germline V gene encodes CDR1 MDHEN and CDR2 SYDVKM. The V gene end was trimmed by 2 bases and the J gene end by 6 bases; junction bases not matched to a gene: 7. The CDR3 DNA reads as TGTGCCAGCAGTTTAGCGCGACTAGCGGGAGCTTCCGGGGAGCTGTTTTTT. Its protein product is CASSLARLAGASGELFF.

This chain connects TRBV30 to TRBJ1-2; D possibly corresponds to TRBD1 (5 bases). The germline V gene has CDR1 GTSNPN and CDR2 SVGIG (reference sequence). This CDR3 is built from 14 residues. Trimming left V 3 bases short and J 2 bases short, with 13 bases between. Here the CDR3 reads CAWRRQSSNYGYTF. CDR3 coding DNA: TGTGCCTGGAGGCGACAGAGCTCAAACTATGGCTACACCTTC.

This clone was seen a single time. A read error may account for a junction end that differs from germline. The rearrangement links TRBV19 to TRBJ2-1; 10 nucleotides line up with TRBD1. The CDR3 sequence is 16 residues long. The germline V gene has CDR1 LNHDA and CDR2 SQIVND (reference sequence). CDR3 DNA: TGTGCCAGTAGTATATTGGAGGGACAGGGGTACACTGAGCAGTTCTTC. It specifies CASSILEGQGYTEQFF.

This chain joins TRBV6-1 and TRBJ1-1; D remains ambiguous. V lost 8 bases and J 1 base, leaving 14 bases between the germline ends. Germline V CDR1 and CDR2: MNHNS, SASEGT. There are 14 residues in the CDR3. CDR3 DNA: TGTGCCAGCCCTCAGCAAGCAGGGAACACTGAAGCTTTCTTT. Amino acids: CASPQQAGNTEAFF.

V usage is TRBV28 and J usage is TRBJ2-7; D call uncertain. CDR1 is MDHEN and CDR2 is SYDVKM in the germline V gene. There are 15 residues in the CDR3. V lost 6 bases and J 1 base, leaving 16 bases between the germline ends. This CDR3 reads CASSPPGALSYEQYF. Here the CDR3 DNA reads TGTGCCAGCAGCCCCCCAGGCGCCCTATCCTACGAGCAGTACTTC.

The gene calls are TRBV28 and TRBJ2-7; D gene unclear. Germline V gives CDR1 MDHEN, CDR2 SYDVKM. V lost 4 bases to trimming and J lost 0 bases, with 7 bases between them. The CDR3 runs 13 residues. The CDR3 here is CASSSDTSYEQYF. As DNA, the CDR3 is TGTGCCAGCAGTTCCGACACCTCCTACGAGCAGTACTTC. Full variable domain (remainder filled in from reference TRBV28 and TRBJ2-7): DVKVTQSSRYLVKRTGEKVFLECVQDMDHENMFWYRQDPGLGLRLIYFSYDVKMKEKGDIPEGYSVSREKKERFSLILESASTNQTSMYLCASSSDTSYEQYFGPGTRLTVT.

By proportion, this clone is medium-sized. The chain joins TRBV23-1 to TRBJ2-7; D gene uncertain. TRBV23-1 is reported as an ORF; its role is uncertain. Trimming removed 5 bases from V and 0 bases from J, with 8 bases in between. The CDR3 totals 13 residues. CDR3 region: CASSSSSSYEQYF. CDR3 nucleotide sequence: TGCGCCAGCAGTTCGTCTAGCTCCTACGAGCAGTACTTC.